What follows describes a single TCR beta chain. The antigen this receptor binds is unknown. It has no much larger one-base neighbor in the sample; base qualities were not kept. The library came from the immunoSEQ multiplex PCR assay. As stored in TCRdb, this immuneACCESS dataset retains in-frame rearrangements with V and J assigned. A fraction of the clones does not appear; measured against another copy, unresolved V genes explain less than half of the discrepancy, and the remainder lacks a known reason. The sample table shows 88,000 or so clones, and about 91% are seen once. The top ten hold under 1.5% of the sample. This entry belongs to a study of T cell changes during pregnancy in multiple sclerosis (dated by TCRdb to the late 2010s). General notes on the study: Changes in the T cell repertoire over the course of pregnancy were examined in this study in women with multiple sclerosis.

The germline V gene sets CDR1 to MNHEY and CDR2 to SVGAGI. Trimming at the junction amounts to 5 bases on V and 5 bases on J, and the germline ends lie 18 bases apart. Reading from cysteine to phenylalanine, the CDR3 counts 15 amino acids. Only the CDR3 DNA is retained, 45 bases long and in frame from the first base. The sequences come from peripheral blood, collected before pregnancy. The chain is assembled from TRBV6-5 and TRBJ2-5, with the D gene uncertain. The sequence came from a female donor with multiple sclerosis, enrolled in a pregnancy study. In nucleotides, the sequence is TGTGCCAGCAGTCATTCCCTTCCCGGCAGGGAGACCCAGTACTTC. This codes for CASSHSLPGRETQYF.